The T cell receptor beta chain described here comes from a study of metastatic and nonmetastatic thyroid tumors. Overall study: For malignant and benign thyroid patients, tumor or nodule tissue and blood were the sources whose repertoires were compared.

TCRdb re-called clones from the PCR reads using MiXCR. The data hold approximately 70,000 clones, with roughly 4% observed a single time. General study points: Significantly higher TCR beta diversity was reportedly seen in malignant thyroid tumors than benign nodules, in blood and tumor.

Note on this clone: Its antigen is still unknown.

Treatment of any kind had been given to no patient before thyroid surgery. Germline V gene lookup returns CDR1 MNHEY and CDR2 SVGEGT. The CDR3 is made up of 12 amino acids. V lost 7 bases to trimming and J lost 4 bases, with 11 bases between them. The specimen was blood. This clonotype was obtained from a female donor with papillary thyroid cancer or a benign thyroid nodule (not recorded which). Some clones in this sample may be carry-over from other donors' samples. The J gene is TRBJ2-7, the V gene TRBV6-2 or TRBV6-3; D uncertain. The DNA for the CDR3 is TGTGCCAGCAACACGGACCTGTACGAGCAGTACTTC. Protein: CASNTDLYEQYF.